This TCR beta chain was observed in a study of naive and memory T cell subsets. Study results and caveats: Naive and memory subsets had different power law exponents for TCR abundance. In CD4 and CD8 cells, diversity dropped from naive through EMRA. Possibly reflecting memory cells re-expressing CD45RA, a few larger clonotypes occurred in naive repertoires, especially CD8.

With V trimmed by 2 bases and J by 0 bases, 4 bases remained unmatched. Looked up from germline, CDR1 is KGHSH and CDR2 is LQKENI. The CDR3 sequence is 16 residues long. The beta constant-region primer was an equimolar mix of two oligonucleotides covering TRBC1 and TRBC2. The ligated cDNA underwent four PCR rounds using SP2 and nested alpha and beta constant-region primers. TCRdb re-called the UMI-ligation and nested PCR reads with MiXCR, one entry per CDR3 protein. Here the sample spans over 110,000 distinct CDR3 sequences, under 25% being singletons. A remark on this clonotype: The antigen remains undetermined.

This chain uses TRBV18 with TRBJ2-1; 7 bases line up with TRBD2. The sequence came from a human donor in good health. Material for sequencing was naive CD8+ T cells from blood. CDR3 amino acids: CASSPGAGVSYNEQFF. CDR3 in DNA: TGTGCCAGCTCACCAGGGGCGGGAGTCTCCTACAATGAGCAGTTCTTC.